Each of the 2 T cell receptor beta chains below was sequenced from the same sample in a study of T cells in Graves' hyperthyroidism and ophthalmopathy. The source material, RNA transcripts, was used to amplify TCR beta CDR3 regions. RT-PCR in the first round (using the HTBI primer set) targeted the TCR CDR3. From the multiplex PCR reads, TCRdb called clonotypes with MiXCR, one entry per CDR3 protein. The sample lists some 500,000 distinct CDR3 sequences, approximately 14% occurring once. Sequencing was carried out using blood. These TCRs come from a young woman with Graves' hyperthyroidism.

The table lists this clonotype with a few counts. The J gene is TRBJ2-7, the V gene TRBV15, with 7 bases that match TRBD2. The CDR3 sequence is 14 residues long. From germline, CDR1 is LNHNV and CDR2 YYDKDF (reference sequence). V shed 3 bases, J shed 3 bases, and the junction held 5 bases outside the gene matches. The CDR3 region has the DNA TGTGCCACCAGCAGGAGCGGGGCGAACTACGAGCAGTACTTC. This sequence encodes CATSRSGANYEQYF.

The sample holds many counts of this clonotype. V gene TRBV9 combines with J gene TRBJ2-2; D remains unclear. V lost 4 bases, J lost 7 bases, and 14 bases lay in between. Germline V CDR1 and CDR2: SGDLS, YYNGEE. The CDR3 runs 14 residues. Written as DNA, the CDR3 is TGTGCCAGCAGCCCCAGGCAGTCGGGCGGGGAGCTGTTTTTT. It codes for CASSPRQSGGELFF.